A single sample is the source of the 25 T cell receptor beta chains below, sequenced in a study of cytotoxic CD8 clonotypes in ibrutinib-treated CLL. Sequencing was performed with immunoSEQ multiplex PCR; in TCRdb, only in-frame clones are kept and a portion is missing. The table shows fewer than 200,000 clones, with 70% to 85% occurring only once. Sequencing was performed on PBMCs, taken after 24 months of ibrutinib treatment. These receptors all stem from a human donor with chronic lymphocytic leukemia.

The rearrangement links TRBV18 to TRBJ2-7; D possibly corresponds to TRBD1 (7 bases). The CDR3 covers 14 residues. V was clipped by 6 bases and J by 2 bases, with 14 bases between them. Looked up from germline, CDR1 is KGHSH and CDR2 is LQKENI. The CDR3 sequence: CASSGQEGTYEQYF. The CDR3 coding sequence is TGTGCCAGCTCCGGACAGGAGGGGACCTACGAGCAGTACTTC.

The chain employs TRBV4-3 and TRBJ2-3, with 10 bases lining up with TRBD2. The V gene's germline CDR1 is LGHNA and CDR2 YSLEER. The CDR3 has 19 residues. V shed 0 bases, J shed 6 bases, and the junction held 15 bases outside the gene matches. CDR3 DNA sequence: TGCGCCAGCAGCCAAGATATGTCCCTTTCTAGCGGGAGATACGATACGCAGTATTTT. Its translation: CASSQDMSLSSGRYDTQYF.

In DNA form, the CDR3 reads TGTGCCAGCGGACTACAGGGGAGCTCCTACGAGCAGTACTTC. Translation: CASGLQGSSYEQYF. This chain joins TRBV7-8 and TRBJ2-7, with a weak D call TRBD1 (7 bases). V was pared by 8 bases and J by 0 bases, with 14 bases between. CDR1 and CDR2 from the germline V gene are SGHVS and FQNEAQ. This CDR3 has 14 amino acids.

The V call is TRBV7-2, the J call TRBJ1-2, with 7 bases fitting TRBD1. CDR1 and CDR2 (germline): SGHTA, FQGNSA. V shed 0 bases and J 4 bases; nucleotides not matched to a gene: 2. CDR3 size: 14 residues. CDR3 sequence: CASSLAQGGYGYTF. CDR3 sequence (DNA): TGTGCCAGCAGCTTAGCGCAGGGGGGCTATGGCTACACCTTC.

The V and J genes are TRBV29-1 and TRBJ2-5; D gene ambiguous. The germline gives CDR1 SQVTM, CDR2 ANQGSEA. The CDR3 is made up of 15 amino acids. Trimming took off 5 bases at V and 3 bases at J, with 19 bases between the two ends. The CDR3 DNA sequence: TGCAGCGTTTGGTCGTTTACAGAACTTAAAGAGACCCAGTACTTC. This gives the protein CSVWSFTELKETQYF.

The CDR3 coding sequence is TGTGCCAGCAGTGAAGCTGTCAGCAGCTCCTACGAGCAGTACTTC. Amino acid sequence: CASSEAVSSSYEQYF. The gene calls are TRBV6-1 and TRBJ2-7; D not resolved. The ends were cut back, 0 bases at V and 0 bases at J, with 9 bases in the middle. The CDR3 runs to 15 residues. Germline V gene data show CDR1 as MNHNS and CDR2 as SASEGT.

V gene TRBV5-1 combines with J gene TRBJ2-3; 7 bases agree with TRBD1. Trimming removed 4 bases from V and 0 bases from J; junction bases left unmatched: 5. The CDR3 runs 15 residues. CDR1 and CDR2 from the germline V gene are SGHRS and YFSETQ. The CDR3 DNA is TGCGCCAGCAGCCCTCGGACAGGTAGCACAGATACGCAGTATTTT. This sequence encodes CASSPRTGSTDTQYF.

CDR3 DNA: TGTGCCAGCAGTTACTCTGGGACTACCAATGAGCAGTTCTTC. This sequence encodes CASSYSGTTNEQFF. This chain connects TRBV6-5 to TRBJ2-1; 7 bases are shared with TRBD2. Germline V CDR1 and CDR2: MNHEY, SVGAGI. This CDR3 contains 14 residues. Trimming cost V 0 bases and J 6 bases; bases outside gene matches: 2.

The chain joins TRBV21-1 to TRBJ1-1; the table's D gene call, TRBD1, was not cross checked with the DNA. TRBV21-1 is a pseudogene locus. This CDR3 comprises 15 residues. For the CDR3, the DNA is TGTGCCAGCAGCAGTAAAAGCAGGGGGAACACTGAAGCTTTCTTT. Translated: CASSSKSRGNTEAFF.

This chain joins TRBV19 and TRBJ1-1; no clear D. Trimming left V 5 bases short and J 1 base short, with 2 bases between. CDR1 and CDR2 (germline): LNHDA, SQIVND (reference sequence). The CDR3 has 11 residues. CDR3 nucleotides: TGTGCCAGTAGTCGGAACACTGAAGCTTTCTTT. The encoded protein is CASSRNTEAFF. Filled out from reference TRBV19 and TRBJ1-1, the complete variable domain reads DGGITQSPKYLFRKEGQNVTLSCEQNLNHDAMYWYRQDPGQGLRLIYYSQIVNDFQKGDIAEGYSVSREKKESFPLTVTSAQKNPTAFYLCASSRNTEAFFGQGTRLTVV.

This clone was seen only once. The rearrangement links TRBV6-6 to TRBJ2-3, with TRBD2 identical over 15 bases. V shed 8 bases and J 3 bases; nucleotides not matched to a gene: 6. The CDR3 totals 16 residues. CDR1 and CDR2 from the germline V gene are MNHNY and SVGAGI (reference sequence). CDR3 in DNA: TGTGCCAGCCCCCCGGGGACTAGCGGGAGGACAGATACGCAGTATTTT. It yields the protein CASPPGTSGRTDTQYF.

The chain recombines TRBV29-1 with TRBJ2-3, with 8 bases identical to TRBD1. Germline V lookup: CDR1 SQVTM, CDR2 ANQGSEA. J was trimmed by 2 bases and V by 2 bases; bases with no gene match: 3. CDR3 length: 14 amino acids. The CDR3 DNA reads as TGCAGCGTTGAAACGGACAGGGTCACAGATACGCAGTATTTT. Translated: CSVETDRVTDTQYF.

This rearrangement joins TRBV5-5 to TRBJ1-1, with D possibly being TRBD1 (5 bases). This CDR3 has 15 amino acids. Germline CDR1 reads SGHKS; CDR2 reads YYEKEE (reference sequence). V was shortened by 4 bases and J by 1 base, with 14 bases between the two germline ends. The CDR3 sequence: CASSPAGGGNTEAFF. The CDR3 nucleotides are TGTGCCAGCAGCCCCGCCGGGGGAGGGAACACTGAAGCTTTCTTT.

This sequence joins TRBV7-9 and TRBJ1-1; TRBD1 agrees at 8 bases. Germline lookup yields CDR1 SEHNR and CDR2 FQNEAQ (reference sequence). The CDR3 consists of 14 residues. Trimming at V came to 1 base and at J to 8 bases, leaving 6 bases not matched to a gene. In DNA, the CDR3 is TGTGCCAGCAGCTTAGAGACAGGGGCCGCAGAAGCTTTCTTT. This encodes CASSLETGAAEAFF.

The rearrangement uses TRBV6-1 and TRBJ2-3; TRBD1 agrees at 7 bases. V gave up 5 bases and J gave up 1 base; unmatched junction bases: 3. CDR3 length: 14 amino acids. Germline V gives CDR1 MNHNS, CDR2 SASEGT. CDR3 nucleotides: TGTGCCAGCAGTAGTACAGGGGGCACAGATACGCAGTATTTT. It is translated as CASSSTGGTDTQYF.

This clone has just a few counts. The chain uses TRBV30 and TRBJ1-2; possibly TRBD1 for D (5 bases). Trimming took off 4 bases at V and 11 bases at J, with 17 bases between the two ends. This CDR3 spans 12 amino acids. Germline V gene sequence: CDR1 GTSNPN, CDR2 SVGIG (reference sequence). CDR3 in DNA: TGTGCCTGGAAGTCCCCGTATGAGGGGTACACCTTC. It yields the protein CAWKSPYEGYTF.

The chain joins TRBV6-5 to TRBJ1-4; D unresolved. In germline, CDR1 is MNHEY, CDR2 SVGAGI. The CDR3 runs 14 residues. The V end lost 6 bases, the J end lost 5 bases, and 13 bases lay between the germline ends. CDR3 coding DNA: TGTGCCAGCAGCGGGCAGAGAGTGAATGAAAAACTGTTTTTT. Amino acids: CASSGQRVNEKLFF.

The chain joins TRBV27 to TRBJ1-5, with 7 bases lining up with TRBD1. The V gene end was trimmed by 5 bases and the J gene end by 5 bases; junction bases not matched to a gene: 9. This CDR3 spans 15 amino acids. Per germline, CDR1 MNHEY and CDR2 SMNVEV (reference sequence). DNA for the CDR3: TGTGCCAGCAGTCGGGGTGACAGGGACTATCAGCCCCAGCATTTT. Translation gives CASSRGDRDYQPQHF.

The rearrangement joins TRBV7-9 to TRBJ2-3; D might be TRBD1 or TRBD2, each matching 5 bases. V was trimmed by 1 base and J by 0 bases, leaving 11 bases between them. This CDR3 contains 16 residues. Germline V gene data show CDR1 as SEHNR and CDR2 as FQNEAQ (reference sequence). CDR3 residues: CASSLGDLRSTDTQYF. As DNA, the CDR3 is TGTGCCAGCAGCTTAGGGGACCTCCGGAGCACAGATACGCAGTATTTT.

V and J are TRBV30 and TRBJ2-3, with no clear D. The length of the CDR3 is 12 residues. V was clipped by 2 bases and J by 1 base, with 4 bases between them. The germline gives CDR1 GTSNPN, CDR2 SVGIG (reference sequence). The chain's CDR3 is CAWSTRTDTQYF. CDR3 nucleotide sequence: TGTGCCTGGAGTACTCGCACAGATACGCAGTATTTT. The variable domain in full, completed from reference TRBV30 and TRBJ2-3, reads SQTIHQWPATLVQPVGSPLSLECTVEGTSNPNLYWYRQAAGRGLQLLFYSVGIGQISSEVPQNLSASRPQDRQFILSSKKLLLSDSGFYLCAWSTRTDTQYFGPGTRLTVL.

This chain connects TRBV29-1 to TRBJ2-1; 8 bases match TRBD1. Germline V CDR1 and CDR2: SQVTM, ANQGSEA. Trimming cost V 4 bases and J 7 bases; bases outside gene matches: 3. The CDR3 is made up of 12 amino acids. CDR3 nucleotides: TGCAGCGTTGCTCAGGGGGCGAATGAGCAGTTCTTC. It yields the protein CSVAQGANEQFF.

The chain links TRBV6-4 to TRBJ2-3; D is unclear. CDR3 length equals 14 residues. V was cut by 5 bases and J by 1 base, with 10 bases left in between. Per germline, CDR1 MRHNA and CDR2 SNTAGT. CDR3 region: CASSLGLGTDTQYF. In nucleotides, the CDR3 is TGTGCCAGCAGTCTTGGTCTCGGCACAGATACGCAGTATTTT.

The rearrangement links TRBV9 to TRBJ2-5, with 12 bases aligning to TRBD2. The germline gives CDR1 SGDLS, CDR2 YYNGEE. Losses at the gene ends were 0 bases for V and 4 bases for J; bases not matched to a gene: 4. The CDR3 consists of 16 residues. This chain's CDR3 is CASSVGGLAGAETQYF. The CDR3 nucleotides read TGTGCCAGCAGCGTAGGGGGACTAGCGGGTGCAGAGACCCAGTACTTC.

The chain carries TRBV6-5 and TRBJ1-4; TRBD1 matches at 7 bases. With 0 bases clipped from V and 9 bases from J, the junction kept 4 bases outside the gene matches. Per the germline V gene, CDR1 is MNHEY and CDR2 is SVGAGI. The CDR3 length is 14 residues. CDR3 in amino acids: CASSYSRGPKKLFF. The CDR3 DNA follows: TGTGCCAGCAGTTACTCGAGGGGGCCGAAAAAACTGTTTTTT.

There are a few counts of this clone. CDR3 bases: TGTGCCAGCAGCCCCATCTACGAGCAGTACTTC. It encodes CASSPIYEQYF. The J gene is TRBJ2-7, the V gene TRBV7-2, with no clear D. Looked up from germline, CDR1 is SGHTA and CDR2 is FQGNSA. V dropped 5 bases and J dropped 3 bases, with 5 bases sitting between them. The CDR3 runs to 11 residues.